This note documents a single TCR beta chain sequence. The germline V and J ends were trimmed by 6 bases and 2 bases, with 10 bases remaining between them. Germline CDR1 MDHEN, CDR2 SYDVKM. The CDR3 contains 14 residues. The sample is drawn from a study of blood T cell repertoires in COVID-19. Clones were sequenced by immunoSEQ multiplex PCR, and TCRdb holds only the in-frame ones, with some missing. The table includes about 370,000 clones, roughly 90% detected once. The sequenced material came from peripheral blood. The origin of this receptor is a woman aged 25 to 39 with COVID-19, enrolled during active disease. The chain combines TRBV28 with TRBJ2-2; TRBD2 might be the D (6 bases). CDR3 coding DNA: TGTGCCAGCAGGGGACTCCCAAACACCGGGGAGCTGTTTTTT. It codes for CASRGLPNTGELFF.